This T cell receptor (beta chain) derives from a study of blood T cell repertoires in COVID-19. Generated by immunoSEQ multiplex PCR, the TCRdb table keeps only in-frame clones and is missing some. In the table there are tens of thousands of clones, approximately 89% of which are singletons. The CDR3 totals 15 residues. Germline V gene data show CDR1 as SGHRS and CDR2 as YFSETQ. Trimming stripped 0 bases from V and 7 bases from J, with 11 bases between. The sequence derives from a woman older than 75 with acute or convalescent COVID-19. The sequenced sample consisted of peripheral blood. The V gene is TRBV5-1, the J gene TRBJ1-6, with D perhaps matching TRBD1 (6 bases). The CDR3 region has the DNA TGCGCCAGCAGCTTGGAGTGGACAGCCAATTCACCCCTCCACTTT. It codes for CASSLEWTANSPLHF.